The clone carrying this T cell receptor (beta chain) has only one observation. As yet, its antigen is unknown. Trimming removed 3 bases from V and 7 bases from J, with 9 bases in between. The CDR3 runs 12 residues. Germline values: CDR1 MGHRA, CDR2 YSYEKL. Produced via immunoSEQ multiplex PCR; TCRdb's table is partial and in-frame only. The sample comprises about 1,900,000 clones, about 95% of which are singletons, and 1% to 1.5% rests with the top ten. The naive CD8 subset, CD45RO-negative cells positively selected for CCR7, excluded terminally differentiated effector memory CD45RA+ cells. The sample belongs to a study of shared clonotypes between healthy human individuals. Background on the study: The study enrolled a couple of women and a few men aged 18 to 49. Study-level findings and limits: Clonotype sharing among the donors was expected to vary with sequencing depth.

The rearrangement uses TRBV4-1 and TRBJ1-1; D gene ambiguous. Sequences were obtained from naive CD8+ T cells sorted from blood. The source is a man aged 18-30 years in good health. The CDR3: CASSHMTDEAFF. CDR3 sequence (DNA): TGCGCCAGCAGCCATATGACCGATGAAGCTTTCTTT.